This TCR beta chain was obtained from a study of blood T cell repertoires in COVID-19. Only in-frame clones appear in the TCRdb table, and some are missing; sequencing was by immunoSEQ multiplex PCR. The data contain under 200,000 clones, about four fifths of them singletons. Sequencing input: PBMCs or T cells enriched from blood (not recorded which). This TCR came from a woman aged 60-70 years who had recovered from COVID-19.

Written as DNA, the CDR3 is TGTGCCAGCAGCCGAGGGGATAGCGGGGGTCCTTCCTACAATGAGCAGTTCTTC. It translates to CASSRGDSGGPSYNEQFF. The chain joins TRBV21-1 to TRBJ2-1; no DNA check was done on the table's D call, TRBD2. TRBV21-1 is labeled a pseudogene. There are 18 residues in the CDR3.